The clone carrying this T cell receptor (beta chain) was detected only a few times. Antigen specificity is unknown. The data belong to a study of response to subunit inactivated influenza vaccine. Study-level findings and limits: After each seasonal influenza vaccination, few new T cells are recruited, the authors suggested.

One entry per CDR3 protein, called by TCRdb with MiXCR from the RT-PCR reads. The sample holds under 800,000 distinct CDR3 sequences, around 13% seen once. Germline V gene lookup returns CDR1 DFQATT and CDR2 SNEGSKA (reference sequence). V shed 5 bases, J shed 4 bases, and the junction held 11 bases outside the gene matches. CDR3 length equals 15 residues. The chain uses TRBV20-1 and TRBJ1-2; 9 bases fit TRBD1. This TCR was recovered from a man aged 50-59 years who received an inactivated influenza vaccine. Sequences were derived from PBMCs from blood, sampled less than 15 days before vaccination. In DNA form, the CDR3 reads TGCAGTGCTCCGACAAGACAGGGGGTTTCCTATGGCTACACCTTC. The encoded protein is CSAPTRQGVSYGYTF.